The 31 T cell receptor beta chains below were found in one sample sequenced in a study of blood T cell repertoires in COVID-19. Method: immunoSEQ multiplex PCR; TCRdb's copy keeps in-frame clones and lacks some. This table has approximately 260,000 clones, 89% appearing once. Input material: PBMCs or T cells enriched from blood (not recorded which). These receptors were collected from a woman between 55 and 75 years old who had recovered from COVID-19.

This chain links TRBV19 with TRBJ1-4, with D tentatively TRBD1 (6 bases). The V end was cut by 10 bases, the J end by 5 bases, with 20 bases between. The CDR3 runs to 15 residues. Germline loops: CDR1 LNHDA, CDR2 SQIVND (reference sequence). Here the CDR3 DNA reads TGTGCCACCACGGACAGCCCTCTCGGGAATGAAAAACTGTTTTTT. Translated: CATTDSPLGNEKLFF.

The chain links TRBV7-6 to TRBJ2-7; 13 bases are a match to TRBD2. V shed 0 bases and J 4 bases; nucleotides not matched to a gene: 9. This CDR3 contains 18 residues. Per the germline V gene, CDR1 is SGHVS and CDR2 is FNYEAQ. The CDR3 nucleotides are TGTGCCAGCAGCTTAGCTATGACAGGACTAGCGGGAGTGTACGAGCAGTACTTC. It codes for CASSLAMTGLAGVYEQYF.

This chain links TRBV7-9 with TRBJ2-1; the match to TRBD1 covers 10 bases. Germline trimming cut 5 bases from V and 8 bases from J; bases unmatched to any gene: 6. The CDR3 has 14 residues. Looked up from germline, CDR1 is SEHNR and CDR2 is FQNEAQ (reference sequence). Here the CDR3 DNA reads TGTGCCAGCAGCCAACTAGGGACAGGGGATGAGCAGTTCTTC. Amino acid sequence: CASSQLGTGDEQFF. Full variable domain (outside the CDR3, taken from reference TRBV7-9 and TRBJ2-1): DTGVSQNPRHKITKRGQNVTFRCDPISEHNRLYWYRQTLGQGPEFLTYFQNEAQLEKSRLLSDRFSAERPKGSFSTLEIQRTEQGDSAMYLCASSQLGTGDEQFFGPGTRLTVL.

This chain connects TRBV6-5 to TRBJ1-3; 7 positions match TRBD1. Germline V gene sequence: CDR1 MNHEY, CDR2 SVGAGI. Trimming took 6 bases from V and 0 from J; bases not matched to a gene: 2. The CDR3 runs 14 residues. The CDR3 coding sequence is TGTGCCAGCAGGGGACAGTTCTCTGGAAACACCATATATTTT. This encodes CASRGQFSGNTIYF.

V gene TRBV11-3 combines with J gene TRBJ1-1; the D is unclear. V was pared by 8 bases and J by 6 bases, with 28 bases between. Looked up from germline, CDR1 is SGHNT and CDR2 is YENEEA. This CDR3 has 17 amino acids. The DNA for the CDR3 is TGTGCCAGCGGACTACCCCATACCCGAGGGAATAGTGCTGAAGCTTTCTTT. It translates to CASGLPHTRGNSAEAFF.

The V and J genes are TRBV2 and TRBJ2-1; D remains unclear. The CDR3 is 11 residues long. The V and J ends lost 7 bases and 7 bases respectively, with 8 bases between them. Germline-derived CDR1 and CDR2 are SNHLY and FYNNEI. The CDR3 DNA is TGTGCCAGCAATAGCCGGAATGAGCAGTTCTTC. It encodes CASNSRNEQFF.

CDR3 nucleotide sequence: TGTGCCAGCAGCTCCCCGACTAGCGGGAGAGAGACCCAGTACTTC. Translation gives CASSSPTSGRETQYF. The chain is built from TRBV3-1 (or the pseudogene TRBV3-2) and TRBJ2-5, with TRBD2 matching over 12 bases. Germline V CDR1 and CDR2: LGHDT, YNNKEL (reference sequence). V was clipped by 5 bases and J by 4 bases; unmatched bases: 5. The CDR3 sequence is 15 residues long.

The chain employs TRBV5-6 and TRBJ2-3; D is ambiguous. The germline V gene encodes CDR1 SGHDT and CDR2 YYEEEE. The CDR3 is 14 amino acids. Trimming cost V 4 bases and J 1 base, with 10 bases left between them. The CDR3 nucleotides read TGTGCCAGCAGCGCTCTACGGGGCACAGATACGCAGTATTTT. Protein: CASSALRGTDTQYF.

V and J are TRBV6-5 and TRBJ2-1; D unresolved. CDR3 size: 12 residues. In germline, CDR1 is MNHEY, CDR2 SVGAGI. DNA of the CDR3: TGTGCGGCAGGCAGCTCCTACAATGAGCAGTTCTTC. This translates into CAAGSSYNEQFF.

For the CDR3, the DNA is TGTGCCAGCAGTAAACTAGCGGGGGGGCCTGGCTACAATGAGCAGTTCTTC. The encoded protein is CASSKLAGGPGYNEQFF. The chain joins TRBV7-3 to TRBJ2-1; 13 bases line up with TRBD2. The CDR3 is 17 residues long. The V and J ends lost 6 bases and 3 bases, in that order; junction bases with no gene match: 8. Per germline, CDR1 SGHTA and CDR2 FQGTGA.

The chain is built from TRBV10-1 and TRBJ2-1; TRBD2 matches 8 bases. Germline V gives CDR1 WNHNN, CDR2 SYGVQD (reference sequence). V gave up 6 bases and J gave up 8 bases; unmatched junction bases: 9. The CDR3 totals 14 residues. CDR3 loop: CASRDSGIRDEQFF. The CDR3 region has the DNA TGCGCCAGCAGGGATAGCGGGATTAGGGATGAGCAGTTCTTC.

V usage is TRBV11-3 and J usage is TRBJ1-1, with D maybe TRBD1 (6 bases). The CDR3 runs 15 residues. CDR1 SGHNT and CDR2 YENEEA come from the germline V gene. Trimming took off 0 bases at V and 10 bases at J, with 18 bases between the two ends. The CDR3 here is CASSLDLWDTPGAFF. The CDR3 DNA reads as TGTGCCAGCAGCTTAGATCTGTGGGACACCCCGGGAGCTTTCTTT.

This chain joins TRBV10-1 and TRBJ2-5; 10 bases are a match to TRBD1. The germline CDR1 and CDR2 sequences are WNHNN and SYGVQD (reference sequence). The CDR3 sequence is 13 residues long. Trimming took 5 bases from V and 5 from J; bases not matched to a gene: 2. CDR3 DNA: TGCGCCAGCAGTACGGGACAGGGGGAGACCCAGTACTTC. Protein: CASSTGQGETQYF.

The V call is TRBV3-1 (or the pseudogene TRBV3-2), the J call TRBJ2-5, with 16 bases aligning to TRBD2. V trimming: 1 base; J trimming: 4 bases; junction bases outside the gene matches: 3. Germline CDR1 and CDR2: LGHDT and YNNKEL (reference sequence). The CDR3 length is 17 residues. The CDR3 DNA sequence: TGTGCCAGCAGCCAAGTAGGGACTAGCGGGGGGGGAGAGACCCAGTACTTC. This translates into CASSQVGTSGGGETQYF.

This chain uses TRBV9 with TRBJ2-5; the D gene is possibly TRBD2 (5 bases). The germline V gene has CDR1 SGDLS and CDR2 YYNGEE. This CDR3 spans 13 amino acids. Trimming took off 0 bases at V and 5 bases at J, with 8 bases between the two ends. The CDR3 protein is CASSVAVAETQYF. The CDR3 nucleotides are TGTGCCAGCAGCGTAGCGGTAGCGGAGACCCAGTACTTC.

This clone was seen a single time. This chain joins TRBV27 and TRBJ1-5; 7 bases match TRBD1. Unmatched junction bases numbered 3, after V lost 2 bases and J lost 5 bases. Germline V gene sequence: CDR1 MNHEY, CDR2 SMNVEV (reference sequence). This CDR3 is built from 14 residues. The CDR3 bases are TGTGCCAGCAGTTTAAAGGGGGCCTATCAGCCCCAGCATTTT. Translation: CASSLKGAYQPQHF.

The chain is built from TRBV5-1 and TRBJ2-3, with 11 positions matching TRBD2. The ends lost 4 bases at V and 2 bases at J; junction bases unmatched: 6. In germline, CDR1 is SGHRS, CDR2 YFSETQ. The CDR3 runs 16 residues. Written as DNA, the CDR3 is TGCGCCAGCAGCGGAATGACTAGCGGGAACACAGATACGCAGTATTTT. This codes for CASSGMTSGNTDTQYF.

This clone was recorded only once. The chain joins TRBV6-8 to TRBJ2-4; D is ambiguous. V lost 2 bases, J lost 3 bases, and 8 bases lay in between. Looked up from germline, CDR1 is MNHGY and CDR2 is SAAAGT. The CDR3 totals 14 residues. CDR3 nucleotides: TGTGCCAGCAGTTACGGGCGTAGCAAAAACATTCAGTACTTC. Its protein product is CASSYGRSKNIQYF.

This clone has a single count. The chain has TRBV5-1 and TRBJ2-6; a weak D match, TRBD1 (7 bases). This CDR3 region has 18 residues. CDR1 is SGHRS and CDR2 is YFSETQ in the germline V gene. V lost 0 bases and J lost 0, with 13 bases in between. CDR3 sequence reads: CASSLGGTDYSGANVLTF. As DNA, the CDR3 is TGCGCCAGCAGCTTGGGCGGGACAGACTACTCTGGGGCCAACGTCCTGACTTTC.

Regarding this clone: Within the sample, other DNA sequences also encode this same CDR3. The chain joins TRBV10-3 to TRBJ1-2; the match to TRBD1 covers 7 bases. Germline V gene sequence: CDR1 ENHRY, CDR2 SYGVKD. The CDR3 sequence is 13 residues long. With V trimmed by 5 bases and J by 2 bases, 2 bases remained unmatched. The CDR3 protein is CAISPTGNYGYTF. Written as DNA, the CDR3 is TGTGCCATCAGTCCGACAGGGAACTATGGCTACACCTTC.

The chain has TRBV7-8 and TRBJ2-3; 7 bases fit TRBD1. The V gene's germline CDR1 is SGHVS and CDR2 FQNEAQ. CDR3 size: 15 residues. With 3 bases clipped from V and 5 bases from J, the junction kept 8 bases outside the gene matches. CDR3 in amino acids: CASSFLRGLVDTQYF. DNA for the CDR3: TGTGCCAGCAGCTTTTTAAGGGGGCTCGTAGATACGCAGTATTTT.

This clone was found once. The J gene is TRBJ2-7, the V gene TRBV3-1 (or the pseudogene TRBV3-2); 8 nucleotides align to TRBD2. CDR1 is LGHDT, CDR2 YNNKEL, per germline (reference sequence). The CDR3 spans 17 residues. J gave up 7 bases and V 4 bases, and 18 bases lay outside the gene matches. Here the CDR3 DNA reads TGTGCCAGCAGCCCCTCCCGCGGGGGGTCGGGGACGGGAGAGCAGTACTTC. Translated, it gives CASSPSRGGSGTGEQYF.

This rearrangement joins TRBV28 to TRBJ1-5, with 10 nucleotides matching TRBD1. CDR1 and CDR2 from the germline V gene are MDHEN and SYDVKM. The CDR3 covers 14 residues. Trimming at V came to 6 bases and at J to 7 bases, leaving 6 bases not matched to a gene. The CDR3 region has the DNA TGTGCCAGCAGCCCCGGGACAGGGGTCCAGCCCCAGCATTTT. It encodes CASSPGTGVQPQHF.

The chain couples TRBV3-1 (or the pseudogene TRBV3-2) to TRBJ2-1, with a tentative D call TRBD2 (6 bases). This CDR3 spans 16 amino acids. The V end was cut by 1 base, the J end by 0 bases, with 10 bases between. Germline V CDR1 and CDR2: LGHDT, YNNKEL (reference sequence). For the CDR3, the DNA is TGTGCCAGCAGCCAAGCTAGCGCCTCCTCCTACAATGAGCAGTTCTTC. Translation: CASSQASASSYNEQFF.

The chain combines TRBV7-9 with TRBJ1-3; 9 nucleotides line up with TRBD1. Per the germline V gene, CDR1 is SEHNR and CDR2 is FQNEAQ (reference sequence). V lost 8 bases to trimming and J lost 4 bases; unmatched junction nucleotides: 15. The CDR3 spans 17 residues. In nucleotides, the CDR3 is TGTGCCAGCGACATCACTTCCGGGACAGGGTCAGGAAACACCATATATTTT. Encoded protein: CASDITSGTGSGNTIYF.

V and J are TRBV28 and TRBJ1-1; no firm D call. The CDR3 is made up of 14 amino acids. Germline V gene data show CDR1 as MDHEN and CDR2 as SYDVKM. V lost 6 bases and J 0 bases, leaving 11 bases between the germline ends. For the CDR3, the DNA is TGTGCCAGCAGATCGCCGGGTCTGAACACTGAAGCTTTCTTT. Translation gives CASRSPGLNTEAFF.

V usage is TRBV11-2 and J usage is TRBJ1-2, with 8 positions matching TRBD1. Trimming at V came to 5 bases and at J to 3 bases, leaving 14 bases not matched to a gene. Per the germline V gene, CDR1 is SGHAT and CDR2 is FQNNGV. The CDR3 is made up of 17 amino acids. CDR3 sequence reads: CASSPLQLDRGYYGYTF. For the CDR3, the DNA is TGTGCCAGCAGCCCTCTTCAGCTCGACAGGGGCTACTATGGCTACACCTTC.

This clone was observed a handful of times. The CDR3 spells CASTTPPGDRMNTEAFF. In DNA, the CDR3 is TGTGCCAGCACTACACCCCCAGGGGACAGGATGAACACTGAAGCTTTCTTT. This chain links TRBV28 with TRBJ1-1; 8 bases are shared with TRBD1. CDR1 and CDR2 (germline): MDHEN, SYDVKM. CDR3 length: 17 residues. V was pared by 7 bases and J by 0 bases, with 13 bases of the junction left unmatched.

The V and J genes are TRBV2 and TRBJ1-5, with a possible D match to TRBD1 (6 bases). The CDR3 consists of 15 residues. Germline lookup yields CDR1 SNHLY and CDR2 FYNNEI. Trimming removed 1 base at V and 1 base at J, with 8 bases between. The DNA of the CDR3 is TGTGCCAGCAGTGAAGGAGGGGGAAGCAATCAGCCCCAGCATTTT. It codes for CASSEGGGSNQPQHF.

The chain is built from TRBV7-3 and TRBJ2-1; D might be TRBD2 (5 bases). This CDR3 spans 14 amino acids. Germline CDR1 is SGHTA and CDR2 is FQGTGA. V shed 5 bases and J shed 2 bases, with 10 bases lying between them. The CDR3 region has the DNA TGTGCCAGCAGCCCAACCGGGACCTACAATGAGCAGTTCTTC. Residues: CASSPTGTYNEQFF.

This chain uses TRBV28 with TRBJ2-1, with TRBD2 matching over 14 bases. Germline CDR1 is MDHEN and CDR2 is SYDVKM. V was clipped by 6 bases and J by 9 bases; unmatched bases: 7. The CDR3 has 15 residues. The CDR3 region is CASSATSGGAGEQFF. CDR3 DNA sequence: TGTGCCAGCAGCGCGACTAGCGGGGGGGCTGGTGAGCAGTTCTTC.